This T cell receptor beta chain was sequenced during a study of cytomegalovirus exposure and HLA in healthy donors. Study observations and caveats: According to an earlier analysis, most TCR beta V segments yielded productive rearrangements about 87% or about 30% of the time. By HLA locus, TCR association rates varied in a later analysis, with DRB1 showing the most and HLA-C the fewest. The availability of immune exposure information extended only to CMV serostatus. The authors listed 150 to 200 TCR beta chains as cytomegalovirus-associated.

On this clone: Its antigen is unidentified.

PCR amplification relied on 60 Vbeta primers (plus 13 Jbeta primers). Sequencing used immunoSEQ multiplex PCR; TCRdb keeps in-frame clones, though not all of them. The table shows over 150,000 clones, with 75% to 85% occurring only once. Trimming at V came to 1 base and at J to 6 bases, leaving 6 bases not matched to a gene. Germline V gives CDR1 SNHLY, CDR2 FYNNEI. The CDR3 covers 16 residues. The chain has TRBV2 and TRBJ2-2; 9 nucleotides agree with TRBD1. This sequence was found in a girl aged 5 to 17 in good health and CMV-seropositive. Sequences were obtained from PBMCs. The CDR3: CASSEGQGVNAGELFF. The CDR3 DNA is TGTGCCAGCAGTGAAGGACAGGGGGTCAACGCCGGGGAGCTGTTTTTT.